The clone carrying this TCR beta chain was found a few times. The data stem from a study of blood T cell repertoires in COVID-19. The repertoire was sequenced with immunoSEQ multiplex PCR; TCRdb's copy has only in-frame clones and lacks some. Among about 44,000 clones, around three quarters were seen once, and the ten largest hold roughly 61%. Germline V gives CDR1 SQVTM, CDR2 ANQGSEA. The CDR3 runs to 12 residues. V lost 6 bases and J lost 5, with 13 bases in between. The chain employs TRBV29-1 and TRBJ1-1, with a possible D match to TRBD1 (5 bases). The origin of this receptor is a man older than 75 with acute or convalescent COVID-19. Sequenced: peripheral blood. CDR3 sequence: CSVKGLWTEAFF. The CDR3 DNA sequence: TGCAGCGTGAAGGGGCTGTGGACTGAAGCTTTCTTT.